The rows below give T cell receptor beta chains drawn from one sample of a study of control samples from healthy donors and cancer patients. TCRdb keeps only in-frame clones here, not all; method: immunoSEQ multiplex PCR. This table holds 100,000 to 150,000 clones, 92% found once. The specimen sequenced was blood. All receptors come from a woman aged 50 to 60 in good health. The CDR3 runs from the conserved cysteine through the conserved F or W. D genes are given only for firm matches. The size field is filled for only some rows; it gives once, few, many or a size class.

.	TRBV19	.	TRBJ1-2	TGTGCCAGTAGGGACCGGGGGATCGATGGCTACACCTTC	CASRDRGIDGYTF
.	TRBV28	.	TRBJ1-5	TGTGCCAGCAGTTTTGGCAGGGTCAATCAGCCCCAGCATTTT	CASSFGRVNQPQHF
.	TRBV27	.	TRBJ2-5	TGTGCCAGCAGTCCCGGGTCTGGCGAGACCCAGTACTTC	CASSPGSGETQYF
.	TRBV19	TRBD1	TRBJ2-1	TGTGCCAGTAGGCCAGGGACAGGGGCTTACAATGAGCAGTTCTTC	CASRPGTGAYNEQFF
.	TRBV18	TRBD1	TRBJ1-1	TGTGCCAGCTCCCAGGACAGGGGGAACACTGAAGCTTTCTTT	CASSQDRGNTEAFF
.	TRBV3-1/TRBV3-2	TRBD2	TRBJ2-7	TGTGCCAGCAGCCAGGCAACTAGCGGCCCATCCTACGAGCAGTACTTC	CASSQATSGPSYEQYF
.	TRBV6-5	.	TRBJ2-3	TGTGCCAGCACCTCCGGCCAGGCGACAGATACGCAGTATTTT	CASTSGQATDTQYF
.	TRBV18	.	TRBJ1-5	TGTGCCAGCTCACCCGGGGAGGGATATAGCAATCAGCCCCAGCATTTT	CASSPGEGYSNQPQHF
.	TRBV4-1	TRBD1	TRBJ2-7	TGCGCCAGCAGCCACGCGGGACAGGGCTACGAGCAGTACTTC	CASSHAGQGYEQYF
.	TRBV19	.	TRBJ2-7	TGTGCCAGTAGTATGGACTGGCGCGAGCAGTACTTC	CASSMDWREQYF
.	TRBV13	TRBD1	TRBJ1-6	TGTGCCAGCAGCACCTCCGGGACAGGGGCGGGATCACCCCTCCACTTT	CASSTSGTGAGSPLHF
.	TRBV29-1	TRBD1	TRBJ1-1	TGCAGCGTTTCGCTTTACAGGGGGAGATCTGAAGCTTTCTTT	CSVSLYRGRSEAFF
.	TRBV14	TRBD1	TRBJ2-7	TGTGCCAGCAGCCAACGGGACAGTATTTACGAGCAGTACTTC	CASSQRDSIYEQYF
.	TRBV19	.	TRBJ1-4	TGTGCCAGTAGAATAATCGAGGGTGGCAGAGAAAAACTGTTTTTT	CASRIIEGGREKLFF
.	TRBV4-1	.	TRBJ2-7	TGCGCCAGCAGCCAAGGGGAGGAGGTGAGCTACGAGCAGTACTTC	CASSQGEEVSYEQYF
.	TRBV19	TRBD1	TRBJ2-3	TGTGCCAGTAGTATATCGGGACAGTCCACAGGGGATACGCAGTATTTT	CASSISGQSTGDTQYF
.	TRBV5-1	.	TRBJ1-3	TGCGCCAGCAGCCTATCGGGGTCCGGAAACACCATATATTTT	CASSLSGSGNTIYF
.	TRBV27	.	TRBJ1-1	TGTGCCAGCAGTTTCTTAGTGGGGTTGAACACTGAAGCTTTCTTT	CASSFLVGLNTEAFF
.	TRBV2	.	TRBJ2-3	TGTGCCAGCAGTGCGCGGCTAGCGATTGTCACAGATACGCAGTATTTT	CASSARLAIVTDTQYF
.	TRBV6-6	.	TRBJ1-2	TGTGCCAGCCGGGACACCTACTATGGCTACACCTTC	CASRDTYYGYTF
.	TRBV7-2	TRBD2	TRBJ2-3	TGTGCCAGCAGCTTAGCATCGCGGGAGTTCGATACGCAGTATTTT	CASSLASREFDTQYF
.	TRBV7-9	.	TRBJ2-1	TGTGCCAGCAGCGCCCTGGAGCCGGGGGTTTACAATGAGCAGTTCTTC	CASSALEPGVYNEQFF
.	TRBV2	.	TRBJ1-1	TGTGCCAGCAGTGGACAGTATGAAGCTTTCTTT	CASSGQYEAFF
.	TRBV28	TRBD2	TRBJ2-4	TGTGCCAGCAGTTCTAGCGGGAGGGCGGGAAACATTCAGTACTTC	CASSSSGRAGNIQYF
few	TRBV10-2	TRBD1	TRBJ2-6	TGCGCCAGCAGTGTGACAGGGACTGGGGCCAACGTCCTGACTTTC	CASSVTGTGANVLTF
.	TRBV6-6	TRBD2	TRBJ2-2	TGTGCCAGCAGTTACCCGCTAGCGGGGGCCGGGGAGCTGTTTTTT	CASSYPLAGAGELFF
.	TRBV2	TRBD1	TRBJ1-1	TGTGCCAGCAGGCAGACAGGGATTAACACTGAAGCTTTCTTT	CASRQTGINTEAFF
.	TRBV10-3	TRBD1	TRBJ2-7	TGTGCCATCAGTGGACAGGGGGACCACGAGCAGTACTTC	CAISGQGDHEQYF
.	TRBV18	TRBD2	TRBJ2-3	TGTGCCAGCTCACCAACTAGCGGGAGTAGAGATACGCAGTATTTT	CASSPTSGSRDTQYF
.	TRBV5-4	.	TRBJ2-5	TGTGCCAGCAGCTTGGGGGGGGTACAAGAGACCCAGTACTTC	CASSLGGVQETQYF
.	TRBV28	.	TRBJ1-6	TGTGCCAGCAGCCCGGACCGAGACACATATAATTCACCCCTCCACTTT	CASSPDRDTYNSPLHF
.	TRBV6-5	.	TRBJ2-3	TGTGCCAGCAGTTACACGGGGTCCAGCACAGATACGCAATATTTT	CASSYTGSSTDTQYF
.	TRBV5-1	.	TRBJ2-7	TGCGCCAGCAGCTTGCAGGGGTGGGTGCACGAGCAGTACTTC	CASSLQGWVHEQYF
.	TRBV27	.	TRBJ1-1	TGTGCCAGCAGTTTATTTCTGAACACTGAAGCTTTCTTT	CASSLFLNTEAFF
.	TRBV12-3/TRBV12-4	.	TRBJ1-1	TGTGCCAGCAGTTTAGAAGGGGAGGCTGAAGCTTTCTTT	CASSLEGEAEAFF
.	TRBV5-4	.	TRBJ2-7	TGTGCCAGCAGCTTGGCTGGGGGCCATAACTCCTACGAGCAGTACTTC	CASSLAGGHNSYEQYF
.	TRBV5-1	.	TRBJ2-7	TGCGCCAGCAGCTTGGATATACCCCGCAGGGGACGGGAACCCTCCTACGAGCAGTACTTC	CASSLDIPRRGREPSYEQYF
once	TRBV27	.	TRBJ1-5	TGTGCCAGCAGTCCGCTTACCCGGGACAACAATCAGCCCCAGCATTTT	CASSPLTRDNNQPQHF
.	TRBV2	.	TRBJ1-1	TGTGCCAGCAGTGAAAGGGGCACTGAAGCTTTCTTT	CASSERGTEAFF
.	TRBV6-1	.	TRBJ1-5	TGTGCCAGCAGTGATTTTCCACATCAGCCCCAGCATTTT	CASSDFPHQPQHF
.	TRBV15	TRBD1	TRBJ2-2	TGTGCCACCAGCAGAGATCAGGGGGCGGCCACCGGGGAGCTGTTTTTT	CATSRDQGAATGELFF
.	TRBV6-5	.	TRBJ1-6	TGTGCCAGCAGCCCGAGCGGGCATTCACCCCTCCACTTT	CASSPSGHSPLHF
.	TRBV15	.	TRBJ1-4	TGTGCCACCAGCAGAGATAAGTCCCCGGCTAATGAAAAACTGTTTTTT	CATSRDKSPANEKLFF
.	TRBV20-1	.	TRBJ2-7	TGCAGTATCCCGGAGACTTACGAGCAGTACTTC	CSIPETYEQYF
few	TRBV13	TRBD1	TRBJ1-6	TGTGCCAGCAGACAGGGACAGGGGTCTGGAGCCCTCCACTTT	CASRQGQGSGALHF
.	TRBV11-2	TRBD1	TRBJ2-7	TGTGCCAGCAGCTTATACGACAGGGCCTATAGCTCCTACGAGCAGTACTTC	CASSLYDRAYSSYEQYF
.	TRBV19	TRBD2	TRBJ2-3	TGTGCCAGTAGTACCGGACTAGCGACAGATACGCAGTATTTT	CASSTGLATDTQYF
.	TRBV29-1	.	TRBJ1-1	TGCAGCGTCGCAATCCTTAAGGGCACTGAAGCTTTCTTT	CSVAILKGTEAFF
.	TRBV28	.	TRBJ2-7	TGTGCCAGCAGTTCCGAATACGAGCAGTACTTC	CASSSEYEQYF
.	TRBV5-1	TRBD2	TRBJ2-7	TGCGCCAGCAGCTTGGTCAGCGGGGGAGCCTACGAGCAGTACTTC	CASSLVSGGAYEQYF
.	TRBV16	.	TRBJ1-5	TGTGCCAGCTCGCCGGGCAGAGATCCTTATAGCAATCAGCCCCAGCATTTT	CASSPGRDPYSNQPQHF
.	TRBV6-2/TRBV6-3	TRBD2	TRBJ2-1	TGTGCCAGCAGCTTAACGACTAGCCGCCTAAGAAAGGGCAATGAGCAGTTCTTC	CASSLTTSRLRKGNEQFF
.	TRBV19	TRBD1	TRBJ1-2	TGTGCCAGTAGTATCGCGACAGGGGCCTATGGCTACACCTTC	CASSIATGAYGYTF
.	TRBV12-3/TRBV12-4	.	TRBJ2-7	TGTGCCAGCAGTTTCGTCCGTAGGGAGCAGTACTTC	CASSFVRREQYF